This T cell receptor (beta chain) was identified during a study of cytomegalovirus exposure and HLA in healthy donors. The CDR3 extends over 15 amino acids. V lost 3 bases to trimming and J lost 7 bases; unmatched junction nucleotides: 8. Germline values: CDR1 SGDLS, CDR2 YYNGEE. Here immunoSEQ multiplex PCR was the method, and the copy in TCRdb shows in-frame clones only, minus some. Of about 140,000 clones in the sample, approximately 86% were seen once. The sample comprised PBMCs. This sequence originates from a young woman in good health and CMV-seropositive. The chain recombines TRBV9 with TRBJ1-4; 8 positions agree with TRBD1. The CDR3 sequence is CASSGQGARGEKLFF. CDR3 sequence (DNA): TGTGCCAGCAGCGGCCAGGGGGCCCGTGGTGAAAAACTGTTTTTT. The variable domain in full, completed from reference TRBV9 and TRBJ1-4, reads DSGVTQTPKHLITATGQRVTLRCSPRSGDLSVYWYQQSLDQGLQFLIQYYNGEERAKGNILERFSAQQFPDLHSELNLSSLELGDSALYFCASSGQGARGEKLFFGSGTQLSVL.